Each of the 12 T cell receptor beta chains below was sequenced from the same sample in a study of shared clonotypes between healthy human individuals (dated by TCRdb to 2020 to 2022). Libraries were built with the immunoSEQ multiplex PCR assay. Sourced from immuneACCESS, this table was stored by TCRdb with only in-frame sequences that have V and J called. A share of the clones is absent; for the studies checked, an unresolved V gene accounts for under half, and the remainder has no known explanation. The sample profile shows approximately 1.5 million clones; 95% to 99% of them were found once. Of the sample, about 0.4% falls within the top ten clones. Source material: naive CD4+ T cells sorted from blood. This specimen's cell subset or site label, interpreted: CD45RA+ positively selected. The receptor source for this set is a man aged 25-45 years in good health.

The gene calls are TRBV11-3 and TRBJ2-1, with a tentative D call TRBD1 (6 bases). V shed 3 bases and J shed 5 bases, with 14 bases lying between them. In germline, CDR1 is SGHNT, CDR2 YENEEA. CDR3 length equals 15 residues. CDR3 bases: TGTGCCAGCAGCTTGGCCGGGACACCGAACAATGAGCAGTTCTTC. As protein: CASSLAGTPNNEQFF.

As to this clone: At one boundary the junction diverges from the germline segment, which might be a read error. The chain links TRBV29-1 to TRBJ1-1; D is ambiguous. The CDR3 is made up of 14 amino acids. Germline CDR1 is SQVTM and CDR2 is ANQGSEA. CDR3 bases: TGCAGCGTTGAGGGCTGGGGAGGGAACGCTGAAGCTTTCTTT. This codes for CSVEGWGGNAEAFF.

This clone was recorded only once. The chain uses TRBV19 and TRBJ1-5; a possible D gene is TRBD1 (5 bases). Between the trimmed V and J ends, which lost 6 bases and 0 bases, there was a span of 12 bases. Germline V CDR1 and CDR2: LNHDA, SQIVND (reference sequence). This CDR3 has 15 residues. This CDR3 reads CASRTASYSNQPQHF. The CDR3 DNA follows: TGTGCCAGTAGGACAGCCTCTTATAGCAATCAGCCCCAGCATTTT.

The chain uses TRBV5-1 and TRBJ2-3; D perhaps matches TRBD2 (6 bases). V was cut by 4 bases and J by 3 bases, with 15 bases left in between. The CDR3 is made up of 15 amino acids. Germline CDR1 and CDR2: SGHRS and YFSETQ. This chain's CDR3 is CASSRRTTSTDTQYF. The CDR3 coding sequence is TGCGCCAGCAGCCGCCGGACTACTAGTACAGATACGCAGTATTTT.

The chain carries TRBV30 and TRBJ1-2; D not resolved. Germline lookup yields CDR1 GTSNPN and CDR2 SVGIG (reference sequence). Deletions cut 2 bases from V and 5 bases from J, with 9 bases between. The CDR3 contains 12 residues. The CDR3: CAWSTKIYGYTF. The CDR3 DNA sequence: TGTGCCTGGAGTACAAAGATTTATGGCTACACCTTC.

The rearrangement links TRBV29-1 to TRBJ2-1; 10 nucleotides line up with TRBD2. Germline CDR1 and CDR2: SQVTM and ANQGSEA. The V gene end was trimmed by 7 bases and the J gene end by 9 bases; junction bases not matched to a gene: 15. The CDR3 sequence is 15 residues long. CDR3 sequence (DNA): TGCAGCGCTACCCCGGGACTAGCGTTTCTTAGTGAGCAGTTCTTC. Amino acid sequence: CSATPGLAFLSEQFF.

The chain combines TRBV5-1 with TRBJ2-3, with TRBD2 identical over 10 bases. The germline V gene has CDR1 SGHRS and CDR2 YFSETQ. CDR3 length equals 20 residues. Trimming cost V 2 bases and J 5 bases; bases outside gene matches: 20. The CDR3 region is CASSLERRGKREGLGDTQYF. The CDR3 DNA sequence: TGCGCCAGCAGCTTAGAACGGCGGGGGAAGCGGGAGGGCCTTGGAGATACGCAGTATTTT.

The CDR3 sequence is CSARGRFEQYF. The CDR3, as DNA: TGCAGTGCTAGAGGTCGCTTCGAGCAGTACTTC. The chain employs TRBV20-1 and TRBJ2-7; the D is unclear. Germline CDR1 and CDR2: DFQATT and SNEGSKA (reference sequence). The length of the CDR3 is 11 residues. Trimming pared 1 base from V and 6 bases from J, leaving 7 bases between.

The gene calls are TRBV19 and TRBJ1-4, with D possibly TRBD1 on 6 matching bases. CDR1 is LNHDA and CDR2 is SQIVND in the germline V gene (reference sequence). There are 16 residues in the CDR3. V gave up 10 bases and J gave up 8 bases, with 26 bases separating them. CDR3 amino acids: CATHPGHQGGREKLFF. Written as DNA, the CDR3 is TGTGCCACCCATCCGGGACATCAAGGCGGAAGGGAAAAACTGTTTTTT.

The V gene is TRBV5-4, the J gene TRBJ2-7; 11 nucleotides agree with TRBD2. With V trimmed by 4 bases and J by 2 bases, 8 bases remained unmatched. The CDR3 has 16 residues. CDR1 is SGHNT and CDR2 is YYREEE in the germline V gene (reference sequence). In DNA, the CDR3 is TGTGCCAGCAGCCCCGGGACTAGCGGCACCACCTACGAGCAGTACTTC. This translates into CASSPGTSGTTYEQYF.

The rearrangement uses TRBV29-1 and TRBJ1-2, with 8 bases that match TRBD1. Unmatched junction bases numbered 8, after V lost 5 bases and J lost 6 bases. The CDR3 has 13 amino acids. In germline, CDR1 is SQVTM, CDR2 ANQGSEA. This CDR3 is CSVLGQGGDGYTF. CDR3 nucleotide sequence: TGCAGCGTTCTCGGACAGGGCGGGGATGGCTACACCTTC.

This chain connects TRBV5-1 to TRBJ1-2; D is perhaps TRBD1 (5 bases). Germline V gene lookup returns CDR1 SGHRS and CDR2 YFSETQ. The V gene lost 4 bases and the J gene lost 7 bases, with 14 bases spanning the gap. The CDR3 contains 13 residues. The CDR3 DNA follows: TGCGCCAGCAGCCCTTCAGGGTCTCCTGGCTACACCTTC. The encoded protein is CASSPSGSPGYTF. Combining the CDR3 with reference TRBV5-1 and TRBJ1-2 gives the whole variable domain KAGVTQTPRYLIKTRGQQVTLSCSPISGHRSVSWYQQTPGQGLQFLFEYFSETQRNKGNFPGRFSGRQFSNSRSEMNVSTLELGDSALYLCASSPSGSPGYTFGSGTRLTVV.